The rows below give T cell receptor beta chains drawn from one sample of a study of blood T cells in healthy people across ages. From the 5' RACE reads, TCRdb called clonotypes with MiXCR, one entry per CDR3 protein. The sample has 800,000 to 950,000 distinct CDR3 sequences; 25% to 30% are singletons. The same sample was also studied in work on T cells of mothers and their children.

What was sequenced was blood. The receptor set was obtained from a middle-aged woman in good health. Both conserved end residues are part of each CDR3. Fields, in order: J gene, clone size, D gene, CDR3 length, V gene, CDR3 DNA, CDR3 protein. The D gene is left open where the match is weak. Expanded clones are given a class, and other clones once, few, many or no size at all.

j_call: TRBJ1-5
clone_size: -
d_call: TRBD1
cdr3_length: 16
v_call: TRBV7-2
cdr3_nt: TGTGCCAGCAGATATACCGGGACAGGGGGCAATCAGCCCCAGCATTTT
cdr3_aa: CASRYTGTGGNQPQHF

j_call: TRBJ2-3
clone_size: once
d_call: -
cdr3_length: 14
v_call: TRBV3-1
cdr3_nt: TGTGCCAGCAGCCAATCCGCCCTCGGGGATACGCAGTATTTT
cdr3_aa: CASSQSALGDTQYF

j_call: TRBJ2-6
clone_size: many
d_call: -
cdr3_length: 16
v_call: TRBV5-1
cdr3_nt: TGCGCCAGCAGCTTGGAGGCCTACTCTGGGGCCAACGTCCTGACTTTC
cdr3_aa: CASSLEAYSGANVLTF

j_call: TRBJ2-7
clone_size: many
d_call: -
cdr3_length: 11
v_call: TRBV2
cdr3_nt: TGTGCCAGCACGACAGGTTACGAGCAGTACTTC
cdr3_aa: CASTTGYEQYF

j_call: TRBJ1-2
clone_size: -
d_call: TRBD1
cdr3_length: 12
v_call: TRBV28
cdr3_nt: TGTGCCAGCACGGGACAGACCTATGGCTACACCTTC
cdr3_aa: CASTGQTYGYTF

j_call: TRBJ2-7
clone_size: once
d_call: -
cdr3_length: 16
v_call: TRBV4-3
cdr3_nt: TGCGCCAGTAGCCAAGGACGGGGAGAGAGAACCTACGAGCAGTACTTC
cdr3_aa: CASSQGRGERTYEQYF

j_call: TRBJ2-4
clone_size: -
d_call: -
cdr3_length: 16
v_call: TRBV29-1
cdr3_nt: TGCAGCGTTGGGGGGGCTCCTCCCGGCTCCTACAATGAGCAGTACTTC
cdr3_aa: CSVGGAPPGSYNEQYF

j_call: TRBJ1-6
clone_size: few
d_call: -
cdr3_length: 16
v_call: TRBV27
cdr3_nt: TGTGCCAGCAGTTTAGGGTCAGGGACACGGGATTCACCCCTCCACTTT
cdr3_aa: CASSLGSGTRDSPLHF

j_call: TRBJ2-1
clone_size: -
d_call: -
cdr3_length: 15
v_call: TRBV4-1
cdr3_nt: TGCGCCAGCAGCCAAGGCTACACAGGGATCAATGAGCAGTTCTTC
cdr3_aa: CASSQGYTGINEQFF

j_call: TRBJ2-1
clone_size: many
d_call: -
cdr3_length: 17
v_call: TRBV20-1
cdr3_nt: TGCAGTGCTAGAGCACCAACCGCGGTGAGCTCCTACAATGAGCAGTTCTTC
cdr3_aa: CSARAPTAVSSYNEQFF

j_call: TRBJ2-1
clone_size: few
d_call: TRBD2
cdr3_length: 16
v_call: TRBV4-3
cdr3_nt: TGCGCCAGCAGCCAAGAGCCCGGGGGGGCCAAGAATGAGCAGTTCTTC
cdr3_aa: CASSQEPGGAKNEQFF

j_call: TRBJ1-2
clone_size: -
d_call: -
cdr3_length: 15
v_call: TRBV28
cdr3_nt: TGTGCCAGCAGCTCCCGGGACACTTTCTGGGGGGGCTACACCTTC
cdr3_aa: CASSSRDTFWGGYTF

j_call: TRBJ1-2
clone_size: -
d_call: -
cdr3_length: 12
v_call: TRBV28
cdr3_nt: TGTGCCAGCTGCGGGACGGATTATGGCTACACCTTC
cdr3_aa: CASCGTDYGYTF

j_call: TRBJ2-7
clone_size: few
d_call: TRBD1
cdr3_length: 17
v_call: TRBV12-3/TRBV12-4
cdr3_nt: TGTGCCAGCAGGCCCGATCCGGGACAGGGCTTACCCTACGAGCAGTACTTC
cdr3_aa: CASRPDPGQGLPYEQYF

j_call: TRBJ2-3
clone_size: -
d_call: -
cdr3_length: 17
v_call: TRBV7-9
cdr3_nt: TGTGCCAGCAGCTTAGCTTACAGGGGACCTAGCGCAGATACGCAGTATTTT
cdr3_aa: CASSLAYRGPSADTQYF

j_call: TRBJ2-7
clone_size: -
d_call: -
cdr3_length: 15
v_call: TRBV27
cdr3_nt: TGTGCCAGCAGGCCCCTGGACAGTTCCTACAATGAGCAGTACTTC
cdr3_aa: CASRPLDSSYNEQYF

j_call: TRBJ1-6
clone_size: -
d_call: -
cdr3_length: 12
v_call: TRBV7-2
cdr3_nt: TGTGCCAGCAGCCTACAGGGACTACCCCCCCACTTT
cdr3_aa: CASSLQGLPPHF

j_call: TRBJ2-3
clone_size: -
d_call: TRBD2
cdr3_length: 18
v_call: TRBV20-1
cdr3_nt: TGCAGTGCCTCCAGACCGGGACTAGCGGGGGGAGACACAGATACGCAGTATTTT
cdr3_aa: CSASRPGLAGGDTDTQYF

j_call: TRBJ1-6
clone_size: -
d_call: TRBD1
cdr3_length: 19
v_call: TRBV14
cdr3_nt: TGTGCCAGCAGCCAAGATGGGACAGGGAGCCTCTCCTATAATTCACCCCTCCACTTT
cdr3_aa: CASSQDGTGSLSYNSPLHF

j_call: TRBJ1-1
clone_size: few
d_call: -
cdr3_length: 14
v_call: TRBV12-3/TRBV12-4
cdr3_nt: TGTGCCAGCAGTTTAATAGGCTCCAACACTGAAGCTTTCTTT
cdr3_aa: CASSLIGSNTEAFF

j_call: TRBJ2-7
clone_size: -
d_call: TRBD2
cdr3_length: 15
v_call: TRBV6-6
cdr3_nt: TGTGCCAGCAGTCAGACTAGCGGGGGGATCTACGAGCAGTACTTC
cdr3_aa: CASSQTSGGIYEQYF

j_call: TRBJ1-1
clone_size: -
d_call: -
cdr3_length: 15
v_call: TRBV6-5
cdr3_nt: TGTGCCAGCACCGCGCTTCGGGTTAAGGGGACTGAAGCTTTCTTT
cdr3_aa: CASTALRVKGTEAFF

j_call: TRBJ2-1
clone_size: -
d_call: -
cdr3_length: 16
v_call: TRBV5-1
cdr3_nt: TGCGCCAGCAGCTTGCTTCTGGCAGGGTCATGCAATGAGCAGTTCTTC
cdr3_aa: CASSLLLAGSCNEQFF

j_call: TRBJ2-7
clone_size: -
d_call: -
cdr3_length: 13
v_call: TRBV5-1
cdr3_nt: TGCGCCAGCGGCAGGCCTACTAGCAATGAGCAGTACTTC
cdr3_aa: CASGRPTSNEQYF

j_call: TRBJ2-7
clone_size: -
d_call: -
cdr3_length: 12
v_call: TRBV7-9
cdr3_nt: TGTGCCAGCAGCTTGACTATCGGGTGGCAGTACTTC
cdr3_aa: CASSLTIGWQYF

j_call: TRBJ1-1
clone_size: many
d_call: -
cdr3_length: 14
v_call: TRBV18
cdr3_nt: TGTGCCAGCTCACCACAGGGATCGAACACTGAAGCTTTCTTT
cdr3_aa: CASSPQGSNTEAFF

j_call: TRBJ2-3
clone_size: few
d_call: TRBD1
cdr3_length: 15
v_call: TRBV27
cdr3_nt: TGTGCCAGCAGGCGCCCGGGACAGGCCACAGATACGCAGTATTTT
cdr3_aa: CASRRPGQATDTQYF

j_call: TRBJ1-1
clone_size: -
d_call: -
cdr3_length: 14
v_call: TRBV7-2
cdr3_nt: TGTGCCAGCGGCTTAGTAGACTCGAACACTGAAGCTTTCTTT
cdr3_aa: CASGLVDSNTEAFF

j_call: TRBJ1-2
clone_size: many
d_call: -
cdr3_length: 12
v_call: TRBV12-3/TRBV12-4
cdr3_nt: TGTGCCATATCGAGAGATAACTATGGCTACACCTTC
cdr3_aa: CAISRDNYGYTF

j_call: TRBJ2-5
clone_size: many
d_call: -
cdr3_length: 13
v_call: TRBV20-1
cdr3_nt: TGCAGTGCTAGAGTGCTAGTTGGGGAGACCCAGTACTTC
cdr3_aa: CSARVLVGETQYF

j_call: TRBJ2-4
clone_size: many
d_call: TRBD2
cdr3_length: 17
v_call: TRBV20-1
cdr3_nt: TGCAGTGCTAGGGCTAGCGGGGGGGTTGTTGCCAAAAACATTCAGTACTTC
cdr3_aa: CSARASGGVVAKNIQYF

j_call: TRBJ2-3
clone_size: -
d_call: -
cdr3_length: 12
v_call: TRBV7-9
cdr3_nt: TGTGCCAGCAGTTTTGTTGGAGATACGCAGTATTTT
cdr3_aa: CASSFVGDTQYF